These 7 T cell receptor beta chains came from one sample sequenced in a study of CD8 T cells in Susac syndrome. The authors reverse transcribed roughly 0.5 to 1 ug RNA with random hexamers. TCRdb called the immunoSEQ multiplex PCR reads again in MiXCR, with one record for every CDR3 protein. The profile covers about 100,000 distinct CDR3 sequences, with 95% appearing a single time and 0.3% taken by the ten largest. The sequenced sample consisted of CD8+ T cells from PBMCs. Receptors were obtained from a human donor with Susac syndrome.

The chain recombines TRBV29-1 with TRBJ2-7; TRBD1 is a possible D gene (6 bases). Germline V lookup: CDR1 SQVTM, CDR2 ANQGSEA. V lost 6 bases, J lost 0 bases, and 12 bases lay in between. This CDR3 is 13 amino acids long. In nucleotides, the CDR3 is TGCAGCGTGCCAGGGGCGAGCTCCTACGAGCAGTACTTC. Its translation is CSVPGASSYEQYF.

The chain has TRBV3-1 and TRBJ2-3; a possible D gene is TRBD2 (6 bases). Germline CDR1 reads LGHDT; CDR2 reads YNNKEL (reference sequence). The CDR3 loop spans 16 amino acids. Trimming pared 1 base from V and 5 bases from J, leaving 16 bases between. The DNA for the CDR3 is TGTGCCAGCAGCCAAGTGGGGCTGGAGGGGATAGATACGCAGTATTTT. Protein: CASSQVGLEGIDTQYF.

V is TRBV12-3 or TRBV12-4 and J is TRBJ2-7; D unclear. The CDR3 totals 14 residues. V was cut by 1 base and J by 0 bases, with 7 bases left in between. CDR3: CASSLGQPSYEQYF. CDR3 bases: TGTGCCAGCAGTTTAGGGCAGCCCTCCTACGAGCAGTACTTC.

This clonotype was counted a few times. The chain is built from TRBV28 and TRBJ2-7; D is ambiguous. The V gene's germline CDR1 is MDHEN and CDR2 SYDVKM. The CDR3 consists of 10 residues. V gave up 3 bases and J gave up 5 bases, with 2 bases separating them. The CDR3 bases are TGTGCCAGCAGTTTGGACGAGCAGTACTTC. Translating gives CASSLDEQYF.

V is TRBV14 and J is TRBJ2-1; 7 nucleotides align to TRBD2. V was clipped by 1 base and J by 5 bases; unmatched bases: 11. The CDR3 has 17 residues. CDR1 SGHDN and CDR2 FVKESK come from the germline V gene. The chain's CDR3 is CASSQVPGGRANNEQFF. The CDR3 DNA reads as TGTGCCAGCAGCCAAGTCCCTGGGGGGAGGGCCAACAATGAGCAGTTCTTC. The variable domain in full, with the rest retrieved from reference TRBV14 and TRBJ2-1, is EAGVTQFPSHSVIEKGQTVTLRCDPISGHDNLYWYRRVMGKEIKFLLHFVKESKQDESGMPNNRFLAERTGGTYSTLKVQPAELEDSGVYFCASSQVPGGRANNEQFFGPGTRLTVL.

The chain recombines TRBV9 with TRBJ2-1; D gene unclear. The V and J ends lost 3 bases and 0 bases respectively, with 4 bases between them. The CDR3 totals 13 residues. The V gene's germline CDR1 is SGDLS and CDR2 YYNGEE. CDR3 sequence (DNA): TGTGCCAGCAGCGCAAGCTCCTACAATGAGCAGTTCTTC. Amino acids: CASSASSYNEQFF.

The chain joins TRBV7-9 to TRBJ2-2; unclear D gene. Germline V gene data show CDR1 as SEHNR and CDR2 as FQNEAQ (reference sequence). V was shortened by 5 bases and J by 0 bases, with 7 bases between the two germline ends. The CDR3 extends over 14 amino acids. The CDR3 reads CASSDQTNTGELFF. The CDR3 nucleotides are TGTGCCAGCAGCGATCAAACGAACACCGGGGAGCTGTTTTTT.